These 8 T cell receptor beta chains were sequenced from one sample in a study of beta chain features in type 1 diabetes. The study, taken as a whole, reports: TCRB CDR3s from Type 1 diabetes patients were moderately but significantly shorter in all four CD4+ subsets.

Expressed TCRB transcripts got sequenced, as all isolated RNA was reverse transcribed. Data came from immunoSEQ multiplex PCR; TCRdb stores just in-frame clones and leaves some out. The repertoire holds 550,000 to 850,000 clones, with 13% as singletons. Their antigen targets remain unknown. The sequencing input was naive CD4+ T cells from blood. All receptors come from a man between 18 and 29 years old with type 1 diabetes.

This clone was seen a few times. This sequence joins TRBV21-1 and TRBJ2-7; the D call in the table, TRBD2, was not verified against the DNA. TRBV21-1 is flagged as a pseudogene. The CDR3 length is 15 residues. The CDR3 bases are TGTGCCAGCAGCAACGCGCCGACGGGGACCTACGAGCAGTACTTC. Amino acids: CASSNAPTGTYEQYF.

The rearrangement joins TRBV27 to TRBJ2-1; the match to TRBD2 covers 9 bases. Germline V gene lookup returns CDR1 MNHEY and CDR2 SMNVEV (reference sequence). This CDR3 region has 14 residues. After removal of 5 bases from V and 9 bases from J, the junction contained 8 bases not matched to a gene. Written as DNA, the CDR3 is TGTGCCAGCAGTCCCCAGGGACTAGCATCTGAGCAGTTCTTC. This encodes CASSPQGLASEQFF.

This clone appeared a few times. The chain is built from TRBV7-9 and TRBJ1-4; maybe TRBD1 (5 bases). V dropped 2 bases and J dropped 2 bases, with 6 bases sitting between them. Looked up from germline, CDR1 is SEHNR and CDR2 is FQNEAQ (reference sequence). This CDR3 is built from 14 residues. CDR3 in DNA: TGTGCCAGCAGCTTACGGGGGACTAATGAAAAACTGTTTTTT. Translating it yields CASSLRGTNEKLFF. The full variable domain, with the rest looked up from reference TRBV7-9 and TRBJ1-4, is DTGVSQNPRHKITKRGQNVTFRCDPISEHNRLYWYRQTLGQGPEFLTYFQNEAQLEKSRLLSDRFSAERPKGSFSTLEIQRTEQGDSAMYLCASSLRGTNEKLFFGSGTQLSVL.

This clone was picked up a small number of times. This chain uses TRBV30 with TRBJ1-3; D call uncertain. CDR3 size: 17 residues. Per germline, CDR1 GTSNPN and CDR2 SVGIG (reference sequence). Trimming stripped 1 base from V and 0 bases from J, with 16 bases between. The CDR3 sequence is CAWSAPRTGASGNTIYF. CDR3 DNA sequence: TGTGCCTGGAGTGCCCCTCGGACGGGAGCCTCTGGAAACACCATATATTTT.

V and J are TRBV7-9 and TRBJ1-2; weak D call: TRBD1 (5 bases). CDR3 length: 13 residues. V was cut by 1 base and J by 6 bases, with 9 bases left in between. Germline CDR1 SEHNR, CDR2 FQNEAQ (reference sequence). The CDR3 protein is CASSLVTGDGYTF. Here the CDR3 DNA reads TGTGCCAGCAGCTTAGTCACAGGTGATGGCTACACCTTC.

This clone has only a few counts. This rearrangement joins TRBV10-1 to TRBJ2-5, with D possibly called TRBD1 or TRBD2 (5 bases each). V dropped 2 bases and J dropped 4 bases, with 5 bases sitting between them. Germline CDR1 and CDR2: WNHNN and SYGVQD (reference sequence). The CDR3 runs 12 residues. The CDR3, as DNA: TGCGCCAGCAGTGAGGGGGGAGAGACCCAGTACTTC. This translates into CASSEGGETQYF.

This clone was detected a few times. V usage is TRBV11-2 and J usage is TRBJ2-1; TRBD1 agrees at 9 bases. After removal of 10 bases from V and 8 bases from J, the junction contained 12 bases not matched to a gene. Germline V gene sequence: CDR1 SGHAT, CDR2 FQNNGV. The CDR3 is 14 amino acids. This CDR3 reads CATAPRTGDHEQFF. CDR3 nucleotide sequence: TGTGCCACCGCGCCCCGGACAGGGGATCATGAGCAGTTCTTC.

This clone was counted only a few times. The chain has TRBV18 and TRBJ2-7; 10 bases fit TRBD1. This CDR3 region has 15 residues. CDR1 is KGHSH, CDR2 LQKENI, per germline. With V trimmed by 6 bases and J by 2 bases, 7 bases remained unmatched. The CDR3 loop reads CASSPKGQGTYEQYF. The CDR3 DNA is TGTGCCAGCTCCCCCAAGGGACAGGGGACCTACGAGCAGTACTTC.